This T cell receptor (beta chain) was retrieved from a study of cytomegalovirus exposure and HLA in healthy donors. The study's findings and limits: Cytomegalovirus-associated TCR beta chains were listed, numbering some 180.

Germline assignment: CDR1 GTSNPN and CDR2 SVGIG (reference sequence). There are 14 residues in the CDR3. Germline trimming cut 6 bases from V and 0 bases from J; bases unmatched to any gene: 5. Nominally healthy donors provided the samples, though records likely missed some immune exposures. Note on this clone: The antigen is undetermined.

13 Jbeta primers and 60 Vbeta primers were used for the PCR. Assay used: immunoSEQ multiplex PCR; TCRdb lists only in-frame clones, some missing. Here the sample spans a few hundred thousand clones, about 90% being singletons. This rearrangement joins TRBV30 to TRBJ2-3; 8 bases align to TRBD2. The material sequenced was PBMCs. The sequence was collected from a girl aged 2 to 9 in good health and CMV-seronegative. The DNA for the CDR3 is TGTGCCTGCGTTAGCGGGGCTAGCACAGATACGCAGTATTTT. Translating it yields CACVSGASTDTQYF.